One sample yielded the 25 T cell receptor beta chains listed below, sequenced in a study of T-cell memory formation after mild COVID-19. TCRdb analysed the 5' RACE reads with MiXCR anew, one entry per CDR3 protein. The sample has about 470,000 distinct CDR3 sequences, roughly 18% seen once; the top ten hold about 12%. What was sequenced was PBMCs or a T cell subset sorted from them (not recorded which). These receptors originate from an adult woman who had mild COVID-19 (a few samples of this study predate the infection). Cell type and time point are not known.

This clonotype has just a few counts. The chain uses TRBV12-3 or TRBV12-4 and TRBJ2-1, with TRBD2 as a possible D gene (5 bases). The CDR3 length is 19 residues. The V end lost 2 bases, the J end lost 0 bases, and 20 bases lay between the germline ends. The CDR3 region is CASSLISLGSVSSYNEQFF. In DNA, the CDR3 is TGTGCCAGCAGTTTAATATCCCTGGGGAGCGTGAGCTCCTACAATGAGCAGTTCTTC.

The chain links TRBV5-4 to TRBJ2-3; the D is unclear. The germline CDR1 and CDR2 sequences are SGHNT and YYREEE (reference sequence). V dropped 1 base and J dropped 4 bases, with 10 bases sitting between them. The CDR3 is 14 amino acids. The CDR3 protein is CASSLQLSSDTQYF. The CDR3, as DNA: TGTGCCAGCAGCTTGCAGTTAAGCTCAGATACGCAGTATTTT. Combining the CDR3 with reference TRBV5-4 and TRBJ2-3 gives the whole variable domain ETGVTQSPTHLIKTRGQQVTLRCSSQSGHNTVSWYQQALGQGPQFIFQYYREEENGRGNFPPRFSGLQFPNYSSELNVNALELDDSALYLCASSLQLSSDTQYFGPGTRLTVL.

CDR3 DNA sequence: TGTGCCATCAGTGGAGGGGCGGGGTACGAGCAGTACTTC. Protein: CAISGGAGYEQYF. The V call is TRBV10-3, the J call TRBJ2-7; a possible D gene is TRBD2 (6 bases). Germline assignment: CDR1 ENHRY and CDR2 SYGVKD. V lost 4 bases, J lost 4 bases, and 11 bases lay in between. The CDR3 is 13 residues long.

The chain uses TRBV9 and TRBJ2-7, with 7 bases identical to TRBD1. V shed 4 bases and J 2 bases; nucleotides not matched to a gene: 9. The germline V gene encodes CDR1 SGDLS and CDR2 YYNGEE. This CDR3 comprises 15 residues. CDR3: CASSILDDRAYEQYF. DNA for the CDR3: TGTGCCAGCAGCATTTTGGACGACAGGGCCTACGAGCAGTACTTC.

The genes are TRBV5-5 and TRBJ2-5; D not certain. Germline V CDR1 and CDR2: SGHKS, YYEKEE (reference sequence). Trimming left V 4 bases short and J 1 base short, with 8 bases between. The CDR3 has 13 residues. For the CDR3, the DNA is TGTGCCAGCAGCATACAGTTCCAAGAGACCCAGTACTTC. Its translation is CASSIQFQETQYF.

The CDR3 protein is CASSEGTVNEKLFF. The DNA for the CDR3 is TGTGCCAGCAGTGAGGGGACAGTTAATGAAAAACTGTTTTTT. The V gene is TRBV25-1, the J gene TRBJ1-4; 7 bases align to TRBD1. CDR1 and CDR2 from the germline V gene are MGHDK and SYGVNS. The CDR3 has 14 amino acids. V gave up 3 bases and J gave up 4 bases; unmatched junction bases: 2.

This clonotype came up a few times. The chain recombines TRBV9 with TRBJ2-7; 9 nucleotides align to TRBD2. The CDR3 runs 15 residues. V was clipped by 2 bases and J by 4 bases; unmatched bases: 7. CDR1 SGDLS and CDR2 YYNGEE come from the germline V gene. The CDR3 region has the DNA TGTGCCAGCAGCGTCGGAGGGGGACTAGCTTACGAGCAGTACTTC. As protein: CASSVGGGLAYEQYF.

The rearrangement uses TRBV6-4 and TRBJ2-3; 8 bases map to TRBD1. Germline V gives CDR1 MRHNA, CDR2 SNTAGT. The V and J ends lost 7 bases and 2 bases, in that order; junction bases with no gene match: 14. The CDR3 has 17 amino acids. The CDR3 DNA sequence: TGTGCCAGCACCAGCGTGGACAGGGAACCCCCCACAGATACGCAGTATTTT. Its translation: CASTSVDREPPTDTQYF.

This chain links TRBV9 with TRBJ2-1; maybe TRBD2 (6 bases). V was shortened by 4 bases and J by 8 bases, with 19 bases between the two germline ends. Germline V CDR1 and CDR2: SGDLS, YYNGEE. This CDR3 spans 15 amino acids. DNA of the CDR3: TGTGCCAGCAGCAGAGACGGGACTCCTTTTTATGAGCAGTTCTTC. As protein: CASSRDGTPFYEQFF.

This clonotype was observed at least ten times. V and J are TRBV18 and TRBJ2-7; 7 bases are shared with TRBD2. Germline V gene sequence: CDR1 KGHSH, CDR2 LQKENI. The CDR3 spans 15 residues. The junction had 9 bases not matched to a gene; V was cut back by 2 bases and J by 5 bases. The CDR3 protein is CASSPGGGSRNEQYF. The CDR3 nucleotides read TGTGCCAGCTCACCAGGCGGGGGTTCGAGAAACGAGCAGTACTTC.

The chain carries TRBV6-5 and TRBJ1-1; TRBD1 is a possible D gene (6 bases). The CDR3 covers 15 residues. V lost 5 bases to trimming and J lost 4 bases, with 17 bases between them. Germline CDR1 is MNHEY and CDR2 is SVGAGI. DNA of the CDR3: TGTGCCAGCAGTCCGACAGGTGGGGTCCCCACTGAAGCTTTCTTT. Translating gives CASSPTGGVPTEAFF.

V usage is TRBV6-5 and J usage is TRBJ1-1; D call uncertain. There are 15 residues in the CDR3. The V gene's germline CDR1 is MNHEY and CDR2 SVGAGI. Trimming stripped 0 bases from V and 1 base from J, with 9 bases between. The CDR3 region has the DNA TGTGCCAGCAGTTACTCAGGCGGTGGGAACACTGAAGCTTTCTTT. Its protein product is CASSYSGGGNTEAFF.

The rearrangement links TRBV11-3 to TRBJ2-1; D might be TRBD2 (5 bases). This CDR3 comprises 15 residues. Germline CDR1 is SGHNT and CDR2 is YENEEA. The V end was cut by 2 bases, the J end by 2 bases, with 10 bases between. The CDR3: CASSLSWRPYNEQFF. CDR3 nucleotide sequence: TGTGCCAGCAGCTTATCTTGGAGGCCCTACAATGAGCAGTTCTTC.

The rearrangement uses TRBV7-8 and TRBJ2-3; 11 bases agree with TRBD2. Germline V CDR1 and CDR2: SGHVS, FQNEAQ. Germline trimming cut 5 bases from V and 0 bases from J; bases unmatched to any gene: 4. This CDR3 has 16 residues. The CDR3 reads CASSRLAGHSTDTQYF. In nucleotides, the CDR3 is TGTGCCAGCAGCCGACTAGCGGGACATAGCACAGATACGCAGTATTTT.

A few counts support this clonotype. The chain recombines TRBV5-4 with TRBJ2-7, with D possibly being TRBD2 (5 bases). V was shortened by 1 base and J by 1 base, with 9 bases between the two germline ends. The CDR3 contains 14 residues. Germline V gene lookup returns CDR1 SGHNT and CDR2 YYREEE (reference sequence). The CDR3 nucleotides are TGTGCCAGCAGCTTGCAAAGGGAGTCCTACGAGCAGTACTTC. Translation gives CASSLQRESYEQYF.

The rearrangement joins TRBV5-6 to TRBJ2-7; D is perhaps TRBD1 (6 bases). Deletions cut 3 bases from V and 6 bases from J, with 10 bases between. This CDR3 has 12 residues. Germline CDR1 SGHDT, CDR2 YYEEEE. This CDR3 reads CASSWSGVEQYF. The CDR3 DNA is TGTGCCAGCAGCTGGTCAGGGGTCGAGCAGTACTTC.

The V and J genes are TRBV12-3 or TRBV12-4 and TRBJ1-2; 8 bases are a match to TRBD1. Trimming removed 9 bases from V and 3 bases from J; junction bases left unmatched: 9. The CDR3 sequence is 14 residues long. This CDR3 reads CASLRQGIHYGYTF. For the CDR3, the DNA is TGTGCCAGTTTACGACAGGGGATTCACTATGGCTACACCTTC.

The V and J genes are TRBV25-1 and TRBJ2-4, with 8 nucleotides matching TRBD2. Germline V gene sequence: CDR1 MGHDK, CDR2 SYGVNS. Losses at the gene ends were 1 base for V and 4 bases for J; bases not matched to a gene: 6. This CDR3 is built from 16 residues. The CDR3 DNA follows: TGTGCCAGCAGTGAATTATTAAGCGGGGGTAAAAACATTCAGTACTTC. This sequence encodes CASSELLSGGKNIQYF.

V gene TRBV7-8 combines with J gene TRBJ2-3, with TRBD1 as a possible D gene (6 bases). V was trimmed by 4 bases and J by 4 bases, leaving 12 bases between them. CDR1 and CDR2 (germline): SGHVS, FQNEAQ. The CDR3 extends over 14 amino acids. The CDR3 DNA follows: TGTGCCAGCAGCTCTGGGACACTATCAGATACGCAGTATTTT. It codes for CASSSGTLSDTQYF.

The chain links TRBV20-1 to TRBJ1-5, with D tentatively TRBD1 (6 bases). CDR1 is DFQATT, CDR2 SNEGSKA, per germline (reference sequence). Deletions cut 3 bases from V and 5 bases from J, with 14 bases between. The CDR3 extends over 14 amino acids. CDR3 sequence (DNA): TGCAGTGCTAGGGGGGCAGGGCAGTATCAGCCCCAGCATTTT. Its translation is CSARGAGQYQPQHF.

In this sample, this clonotype turned up a few times. V and J are TRBV7-3 and TRBJ2-3; D call uncertain. The germline gives CDR1 SGHTA, CDR2 FQGTGA. This CDR3 has 15 amino acids. V was cut by 2 bases and J by 3 bases, with 12 bases left in between. CDR3 residues: CASSLGLGGTDTQYF. In DNA form, the CDR3 reads TGTGCCAGCAGCTTAGGTCTCGGCGGAACAGATACGCAGTATTTT.

The CDR3 DNA is TGCAGCGTTGGGTCCCTCACTGAAGCTTTCTTT. Its protein product is CSVGSLTEAFF. V usage is TRBV29-1 and J usage is TRBJ1-1; no definite D call. Deletions cut 4 bases from V and 4 bases from J, with 7 bases between. Germline V lookup: CDR1 SQVTM, CDR2 ANQGSEA. CDR3 size: 11 residues.

This clonotype was found a few times. This chain links TRBV10-3 with TRBJ2-3, with no clear D. Trimming pared 2 bases from V and 0 bases from J, leaving 3 bases between. Germline CDR1 is ENHRY and CDR2 is SYGVKD. CDR3 length: 13 amino acids. The CDR3 region is CAISEASTDTQYF. The CDR3 DNA reads as TGTGCCATCAGTGAGGCTAGCACAGATACGCAGTATTTT.

This clonotype was recorded a few times. The chain carries TRBV2 and TRBJ2-4; a possible D gene is TRBD2 (6 bases). This CDR3 contains 14 residues. Germline CDR1 SNHLY, CDR2 FYNNEI. Deletions cut 3 bases from V and 8 bases from J, with 14 bases between. The chain's CDR3 is CASSDARGRHIQYF. The CDR3 nucleotides read TGTGCCAGCAGTGACGCGCGGGGTCGGCACATTCAGTACTTC.

This clonotype was observed a few times. The chain employs TRBV5-1 and TRBJ2-3; TRBD2 is a possible D gene (5 bases). Trimming took 1 base from V and 0 from J, leaving 9 bases between them. The CDR3 covers 15 residues. Germline lookup yields CDR1 SGHRS and CDR2 YFSETQ. The CDR3: CASSLTSSSTDTQYF. The CDR3 region has the DNA TGCGCCAGCAGCTTGACTAGTTCGAGCACAGATACGCAGTATTTT.